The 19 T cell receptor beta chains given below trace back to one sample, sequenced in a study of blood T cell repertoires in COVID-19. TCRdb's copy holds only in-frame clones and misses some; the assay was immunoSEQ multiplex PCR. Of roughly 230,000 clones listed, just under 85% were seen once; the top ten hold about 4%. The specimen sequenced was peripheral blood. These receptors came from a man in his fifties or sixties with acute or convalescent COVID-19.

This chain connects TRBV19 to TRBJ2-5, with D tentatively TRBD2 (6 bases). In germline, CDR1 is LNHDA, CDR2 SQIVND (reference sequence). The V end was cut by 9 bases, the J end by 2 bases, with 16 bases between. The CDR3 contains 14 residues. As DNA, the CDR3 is TGTGCCAGCCGACGGGGGACCGATCAAGAGACCCAGTACTTC. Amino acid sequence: CASRRGTDQETQYF.

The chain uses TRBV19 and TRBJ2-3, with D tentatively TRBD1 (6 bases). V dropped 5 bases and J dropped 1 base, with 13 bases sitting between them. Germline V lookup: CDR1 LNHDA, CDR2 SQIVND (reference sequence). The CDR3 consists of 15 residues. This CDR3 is CASSARDIGTDTQYF. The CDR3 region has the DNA TGTGCCAGTAGTGCCCGGGACATAGGCACAGATACGCAGTATTTT.

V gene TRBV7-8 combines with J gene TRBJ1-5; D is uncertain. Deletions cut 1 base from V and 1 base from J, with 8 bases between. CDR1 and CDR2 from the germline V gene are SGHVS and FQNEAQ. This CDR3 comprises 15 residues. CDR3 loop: CASSLDRRSNQPQHF. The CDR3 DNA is TGTGCCAGCAGCTTAGATCGGAGGAGCAATCAGCCCCAGCATTTT.

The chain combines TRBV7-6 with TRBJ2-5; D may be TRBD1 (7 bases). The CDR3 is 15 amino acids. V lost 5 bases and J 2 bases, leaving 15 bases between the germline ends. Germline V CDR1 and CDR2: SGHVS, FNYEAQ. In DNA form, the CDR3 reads TGTGCCAGCAGCCCCATGACAGGGAGGCAAGAGACCCAGTACTTC. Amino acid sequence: CASSPMTGRQETQYF.

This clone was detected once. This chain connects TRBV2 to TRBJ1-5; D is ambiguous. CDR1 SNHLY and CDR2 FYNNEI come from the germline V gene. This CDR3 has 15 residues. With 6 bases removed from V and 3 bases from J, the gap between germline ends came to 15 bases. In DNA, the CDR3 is TGTGCCAGCAGGGTCCGGGAGAGGGTCAATCAGCCCCAGCATTTT. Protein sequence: CASRVRERVNQPQHF.

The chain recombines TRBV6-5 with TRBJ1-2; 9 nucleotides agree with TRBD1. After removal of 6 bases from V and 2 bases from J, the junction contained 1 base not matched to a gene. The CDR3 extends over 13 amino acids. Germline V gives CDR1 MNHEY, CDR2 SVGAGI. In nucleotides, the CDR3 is TGTGCCAGCAGCGGGACAGGGAACTATGGCTACACCTTC. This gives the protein CASSGTGNYGYTF.

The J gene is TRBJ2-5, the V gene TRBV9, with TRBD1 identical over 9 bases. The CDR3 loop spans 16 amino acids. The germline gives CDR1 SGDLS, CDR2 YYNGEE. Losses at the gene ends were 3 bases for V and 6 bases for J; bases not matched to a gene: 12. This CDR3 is CASSATYLTGGKTQYF. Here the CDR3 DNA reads TGTGCCAGCAGCGCGACCTACTTGACAGGGGGAAAGACCCAGTACTTC.

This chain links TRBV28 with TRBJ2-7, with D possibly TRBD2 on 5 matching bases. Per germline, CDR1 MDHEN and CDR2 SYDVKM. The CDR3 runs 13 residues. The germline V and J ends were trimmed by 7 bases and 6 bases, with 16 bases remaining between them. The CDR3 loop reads CASIGVIRGEQYF. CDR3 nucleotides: TGTGCCAGCATCGGCGTGATCCGGGGCGAGCAGTACTTC.

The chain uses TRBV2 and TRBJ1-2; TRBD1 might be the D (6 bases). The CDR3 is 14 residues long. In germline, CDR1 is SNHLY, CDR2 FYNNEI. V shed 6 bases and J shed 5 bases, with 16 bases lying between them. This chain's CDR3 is CASREGGALYGYTF. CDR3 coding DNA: TGTGCCAGCAGGGAGGGGGGGGCCCTTTATGGCTACACCTTC. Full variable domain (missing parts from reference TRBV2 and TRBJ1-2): EPEVTQTPSHQVTQMGQEVILRCVPISNHLYFYWYRQILGQKVEFLVSFYNNEISEKSEIFDDQFSVERPDGSNFTLKIRSTKLEDSAMYFCASREGGALYGYTFGSGTRLTVV.

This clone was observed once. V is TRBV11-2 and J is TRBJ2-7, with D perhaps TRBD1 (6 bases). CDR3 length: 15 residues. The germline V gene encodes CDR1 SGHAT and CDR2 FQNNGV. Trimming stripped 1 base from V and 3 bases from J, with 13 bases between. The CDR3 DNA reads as TGTGCCAGCAGCTTAGTTTTCGGACAGCTCTACGAGCAGTACTTC. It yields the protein CASSLVFGQLYEQYF. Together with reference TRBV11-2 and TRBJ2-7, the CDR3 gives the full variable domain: EAGVAQSPRYKIIEKRQSVAFWCNPISGHATLYWYQQILGQGPKLLIQFQNNGVVDDSQLPKDRFSAERLKGVDSTLKIQPAKLEDSAVYLCASSLVFGQLYEQYFGPGTRLTVT.

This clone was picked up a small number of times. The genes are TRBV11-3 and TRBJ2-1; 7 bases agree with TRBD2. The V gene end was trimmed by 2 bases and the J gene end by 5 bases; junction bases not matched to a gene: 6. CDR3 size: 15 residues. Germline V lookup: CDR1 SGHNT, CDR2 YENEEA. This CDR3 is CASSLRPSGHNEQFF. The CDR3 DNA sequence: TGTGCCAGCAGCTTAAGGCCTAGCGGCCACAATGAGCAGTTCTTC.

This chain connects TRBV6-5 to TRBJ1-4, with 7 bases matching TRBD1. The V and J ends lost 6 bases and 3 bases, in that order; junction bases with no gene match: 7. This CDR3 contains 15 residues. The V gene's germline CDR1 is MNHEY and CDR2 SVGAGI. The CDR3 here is CASSPNRGANEKLFF. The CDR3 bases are TGTGCCAGCAGCCCCAACAGGGGAGCTAATGAAAAACTGTTTTTT.

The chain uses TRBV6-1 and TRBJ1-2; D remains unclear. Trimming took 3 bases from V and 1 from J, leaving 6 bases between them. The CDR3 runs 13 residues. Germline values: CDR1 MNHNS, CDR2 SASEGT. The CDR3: CASSDRNNYGYTF. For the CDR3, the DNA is TGTGCCAGCAGTGACAGAAATAACTATGGCTACACCTTC.

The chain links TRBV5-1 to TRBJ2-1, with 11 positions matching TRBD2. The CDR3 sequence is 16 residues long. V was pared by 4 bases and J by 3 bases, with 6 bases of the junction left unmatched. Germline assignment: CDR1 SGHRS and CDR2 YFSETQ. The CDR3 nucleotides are TGCGCCAGCAGCCCACAGACTAGCGGGGACTACAATGAGCAGTTCTTC. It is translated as CASSPQTSGDYNEQFF. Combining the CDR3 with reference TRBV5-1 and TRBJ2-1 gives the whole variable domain KAGVTQTPRYLIKTRGQQVTLSCSPISGHRSVSWYQQTPGQGLQFLFEYFSETQRNKGNFPGRFSGRQFSNSRSEMNVSTLELGDSALYLCASSPQTSGDYNEQFFGPGTRLTVL.

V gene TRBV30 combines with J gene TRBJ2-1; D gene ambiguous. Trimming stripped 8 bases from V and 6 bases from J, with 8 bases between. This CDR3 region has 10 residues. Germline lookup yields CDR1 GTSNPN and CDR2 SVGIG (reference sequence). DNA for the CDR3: TGTGCCGGAGATCGCAATGAGCAGTTCTTC. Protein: CAGDRNEQFF.

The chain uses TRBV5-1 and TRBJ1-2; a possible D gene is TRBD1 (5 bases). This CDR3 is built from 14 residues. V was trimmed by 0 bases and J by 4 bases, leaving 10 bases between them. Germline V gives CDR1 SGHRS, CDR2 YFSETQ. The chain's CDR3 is CASSLGQGSYGYTF. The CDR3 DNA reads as TGCGCCAGCAGCTTGGGGCAGGGCTCCTATGGCTACACCTTC.

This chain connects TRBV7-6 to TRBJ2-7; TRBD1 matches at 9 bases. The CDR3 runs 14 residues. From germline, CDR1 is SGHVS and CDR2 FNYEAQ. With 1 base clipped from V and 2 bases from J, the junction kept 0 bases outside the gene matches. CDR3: CASSLGQGAYEQYF. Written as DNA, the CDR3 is TGTGCCAGCAGCTTAGGACAGGGGGCCTACGAGCAGTACTTC.

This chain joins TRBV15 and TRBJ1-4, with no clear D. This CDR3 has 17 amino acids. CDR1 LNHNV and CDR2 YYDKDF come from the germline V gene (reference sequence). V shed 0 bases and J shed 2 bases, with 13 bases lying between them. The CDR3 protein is CATSRDPGVGTNEKLFF. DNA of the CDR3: TGTGCCACCAGCAGAGACCCGGGAGTAGGGACTAATGAAAAACTGTTTTTT.

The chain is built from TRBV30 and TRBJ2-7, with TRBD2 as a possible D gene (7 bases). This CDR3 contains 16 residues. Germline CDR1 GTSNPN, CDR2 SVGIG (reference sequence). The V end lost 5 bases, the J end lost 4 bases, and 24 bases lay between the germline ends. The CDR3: CAWVPPLRGAMYEQYF. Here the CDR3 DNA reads TGTGCCTGGGTGCCCCCCCTTCGGGGGGCCATGTACGAGCAGTACTTC.